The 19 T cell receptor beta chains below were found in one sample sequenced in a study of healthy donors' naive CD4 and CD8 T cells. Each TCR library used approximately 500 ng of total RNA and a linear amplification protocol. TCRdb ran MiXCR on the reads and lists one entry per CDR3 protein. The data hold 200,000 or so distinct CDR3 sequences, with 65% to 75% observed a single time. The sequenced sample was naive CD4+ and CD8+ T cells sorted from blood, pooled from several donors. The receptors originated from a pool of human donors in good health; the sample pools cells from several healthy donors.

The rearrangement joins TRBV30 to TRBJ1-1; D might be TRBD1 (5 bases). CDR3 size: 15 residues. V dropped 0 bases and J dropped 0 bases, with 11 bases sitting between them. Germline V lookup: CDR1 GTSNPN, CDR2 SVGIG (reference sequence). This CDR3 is CAWSVMGPMNTEAFF. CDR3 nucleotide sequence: TGTGCCTGGAGTGTAATGGGACCCATGAACACTGAAGCTTTCTTT.

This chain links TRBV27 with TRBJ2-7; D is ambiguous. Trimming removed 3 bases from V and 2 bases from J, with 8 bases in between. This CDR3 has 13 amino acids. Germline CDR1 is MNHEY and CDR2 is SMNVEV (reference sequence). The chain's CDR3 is CASSFAFTYEQYF. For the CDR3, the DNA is TGTGCCAGCAGTTTTGCCTTTACCTACGAGCAGTACTTC.

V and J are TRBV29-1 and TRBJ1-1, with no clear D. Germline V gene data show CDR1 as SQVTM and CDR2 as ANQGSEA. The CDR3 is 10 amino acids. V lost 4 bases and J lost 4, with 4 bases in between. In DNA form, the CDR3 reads TGCAGCGTTGGAAGCACTGAAGCTTTCTTT. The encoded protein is CSVGSTEAFF.

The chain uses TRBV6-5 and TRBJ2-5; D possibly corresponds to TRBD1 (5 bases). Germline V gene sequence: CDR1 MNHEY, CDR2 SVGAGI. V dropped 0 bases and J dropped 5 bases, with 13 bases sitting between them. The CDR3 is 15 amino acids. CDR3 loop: CASSYSGQGSETQYF. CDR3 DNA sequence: TGTGCCAGCAGTTACTCGGGGCAGGGTTCCGAGACCCAGTACTTC.

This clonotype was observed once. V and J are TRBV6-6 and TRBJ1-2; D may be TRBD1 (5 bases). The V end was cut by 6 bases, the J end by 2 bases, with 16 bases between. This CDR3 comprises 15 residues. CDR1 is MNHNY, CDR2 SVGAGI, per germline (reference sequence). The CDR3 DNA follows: TGTGCCAGCAGCCCAGACAGTCAACCCAACTATGGCTACACCTTC. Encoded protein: CASSPDSQPNYGYTF.

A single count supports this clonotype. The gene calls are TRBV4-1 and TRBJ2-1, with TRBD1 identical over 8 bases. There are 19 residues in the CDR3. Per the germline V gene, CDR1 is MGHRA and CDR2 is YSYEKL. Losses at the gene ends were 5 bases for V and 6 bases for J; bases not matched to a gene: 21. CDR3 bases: TGCGCCAGCAGCTCTTCAGGGGGCCGGTCTACGACAGTGGTCAATGAGCAGTTCTTC. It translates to CASSSSGGRSTTVVNEQFF.

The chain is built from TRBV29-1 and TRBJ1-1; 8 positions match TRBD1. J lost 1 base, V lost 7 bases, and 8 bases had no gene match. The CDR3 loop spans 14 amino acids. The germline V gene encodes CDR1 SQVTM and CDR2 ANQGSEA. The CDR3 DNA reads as TGCAGCGCAGGACAGGGATTGAGGAACACTGAAGCTTTCTTT. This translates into CSAGQGLRNTEAFF.

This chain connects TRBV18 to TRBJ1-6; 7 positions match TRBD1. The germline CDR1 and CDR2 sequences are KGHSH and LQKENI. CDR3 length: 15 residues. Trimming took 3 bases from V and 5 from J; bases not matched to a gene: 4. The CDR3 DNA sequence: TGTGCCAGCTCACCGCCGGGACAGAATAATTCACCCCTCCACTTT. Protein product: CASSPPGQNNSPLHF.

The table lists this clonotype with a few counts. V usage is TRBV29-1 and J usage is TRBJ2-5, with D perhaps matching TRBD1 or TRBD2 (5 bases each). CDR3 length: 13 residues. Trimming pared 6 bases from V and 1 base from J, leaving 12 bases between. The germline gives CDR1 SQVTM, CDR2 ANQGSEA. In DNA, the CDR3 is TGCAGCGTGGGACGTCTAATCCAAGAGACCCAGTACTTC. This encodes CSVGRLIQETQYF.

CDR3: CASSLQGAPNYGYTF. The CDR3 region has the DNA TGTGCCAGCAGCTTACAGGGGGCGCCTAACTATGGCTACACCTTC. The chain couples TRBV13 to TRBJ1-2, with 8 bases that match TRBD1. After removal of 2 bases from V and 0 bases from J, the junction contained 2 bases not matched to a gene. The CDR3 is 15 residues long. Germline V lookup: CDR1 PRHDT, CDR2 FYEKMQ (reference sequence).

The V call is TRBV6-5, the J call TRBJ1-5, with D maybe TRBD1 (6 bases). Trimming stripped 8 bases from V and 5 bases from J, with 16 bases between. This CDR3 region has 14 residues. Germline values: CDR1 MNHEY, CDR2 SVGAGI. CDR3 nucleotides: TGTGCCAGCGGGTCAAGTAAGGGGGATCAGCCCCAGCATTTT. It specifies CASGSSKGDQPQHF.

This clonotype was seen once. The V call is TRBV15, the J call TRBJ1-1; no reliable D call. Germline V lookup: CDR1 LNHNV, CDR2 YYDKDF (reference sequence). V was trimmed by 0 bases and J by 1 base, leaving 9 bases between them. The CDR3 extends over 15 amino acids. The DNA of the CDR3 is TGTGCCACCAGCAGAGATTGGAGAGAGAACACTGAAGCTTTCTTT. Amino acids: CATSRDWRENTEAFF.

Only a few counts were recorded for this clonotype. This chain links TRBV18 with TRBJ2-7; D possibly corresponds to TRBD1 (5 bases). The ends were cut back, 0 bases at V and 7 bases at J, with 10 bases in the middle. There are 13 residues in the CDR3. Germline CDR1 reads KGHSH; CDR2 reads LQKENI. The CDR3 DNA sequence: TGTGCCAGCTCACCACCGAGCAGGGAAGAGCAGTACTTC. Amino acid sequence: CASSPPSREEQYF.

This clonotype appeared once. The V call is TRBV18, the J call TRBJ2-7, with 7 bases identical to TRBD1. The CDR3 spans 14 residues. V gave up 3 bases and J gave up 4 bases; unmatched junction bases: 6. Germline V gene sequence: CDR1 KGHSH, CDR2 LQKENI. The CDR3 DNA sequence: TGTGCCAGCTCACCTGGACAGGCGTCTTACGAGCAGTACTTC. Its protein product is CASSPGQASYEQYF.

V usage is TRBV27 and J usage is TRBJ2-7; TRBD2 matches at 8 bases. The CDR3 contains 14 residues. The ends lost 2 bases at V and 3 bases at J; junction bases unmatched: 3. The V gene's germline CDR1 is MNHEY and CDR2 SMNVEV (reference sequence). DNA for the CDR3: TGTGCCAGCAGTTTACGCGGGGGGAACTACGAGCAGTACTTC. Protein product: CASSLRGGNYEQYF.

The CDR3 coding sequence is TGTGCCAGCAGCTTAGGAGGGGGAGAGCAGACCCAGTACTTC. It is translated as CASSLGGGEQTQYF. This chain joins TRBV7-9 and TRBJ2-5, with D possibly being TRBD1 (6 bases). CDR1 SEHNR and CDR2 FQNEAQ come from the germline V gene (reference sequence). The CDR3 spans 14 residues. With 1 base removed from V and 6 bases from J, the gap between germline ends came to 12 bases. The full variable domain, in which reference TRBV7-9 and TRBJ2-5 provide the parts outside the CDR3, is DTGVSQNPRHKITKRGQNVTFRCDPISEHNRLYWYRQTLGQGPEFLTYFQNEAQLEKSRLLSDRFSAERPKGSFSTLEIQRTEQGDSAMYLCASSLGGGEQTQYFGPGTRLLVL.

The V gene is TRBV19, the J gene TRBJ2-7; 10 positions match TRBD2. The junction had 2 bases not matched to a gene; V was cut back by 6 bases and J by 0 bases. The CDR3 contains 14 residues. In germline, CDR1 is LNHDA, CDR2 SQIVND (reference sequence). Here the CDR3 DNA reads TGTGCCAGTAGATCTAGCGGGAGCTCCTACGAGCAGTACTTC. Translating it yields CASRSSGSSYEQYF.

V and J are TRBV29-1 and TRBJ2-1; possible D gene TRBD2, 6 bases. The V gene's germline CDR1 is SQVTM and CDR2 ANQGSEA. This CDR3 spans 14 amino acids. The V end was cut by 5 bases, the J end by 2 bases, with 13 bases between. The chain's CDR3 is CSVLGRSTYNEQFF. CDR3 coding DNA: TGCAGCGTTCTTGGGAGGAGTACCTACAATGAGCAGTTCTTC.

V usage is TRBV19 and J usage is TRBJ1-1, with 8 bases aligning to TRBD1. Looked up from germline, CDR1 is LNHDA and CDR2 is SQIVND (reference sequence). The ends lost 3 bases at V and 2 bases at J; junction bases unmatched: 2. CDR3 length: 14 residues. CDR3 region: CASSIGTGNTEAFF. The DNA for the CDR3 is TGTGCCAGTAGTATCGGGACAGGCAACACTGAAGCTTTCTTT.